This entry describes one T cell receptor beta chain. The junction departs from germline at one end; a sequencing error may be responsible. It was unsorted whole blood that yielded blood RNA, and germline DNA was also extracted. Starting material of 500 ng total RNA yielded TCR beta cDNA via a constant-region primer. Investigators got TCR beta libraries out of three nested multiplex PCR rounds, done with slightly modified ARM-PCR. The two initial PCR rounds, around 10 cycles each, used TRBV1-TRBV30 forward and C-beta reverse primers. MiXCR was run by TCRdb on the multiplex PCR reads, yielding one entry per CDR3 protein. Of fewer than 350,000 distinct CDR3 sequences listed, 50% to 70% were seen once; the top ten hold approximately 9%. CDR3 length equals 16 residues. Germline CDR1 reads SQVTM; CDR2 reads ANQGSEA. This sample is part of a study of tumor-infiltrating lymphocytes in primary liver carcinoma.

The sequenced sample consisted of peripheral blood. The sequence derives from a man aged 40-49 years with primary liver carcinoma and hepatitis B virus infection. V gene TRBV29-1 combines with J gene TRBJ1-5; the match to TRBD1 covers 7 bases. CDR3 in DNA: TGCGGCGTCATAGACAGGGTCAAGGATAACAATCAGCCCCAGCATTTT. This sequence encodes CGVIDRVKDNNQPQHF. The variable domain in full, completed from reference TRBV29-1 and TRBJ1-5, reads SAVISQKPSRDICQRGTSLTIQCQVDSQVTMMFWYRQQPGQSLTLIATANQGSEATYESGFVIDKFPISRPNLTFSTLTVSNMSPEDSSIYLCGVIDRVKDNNQPQHFGDGTRLSIL.